This T cell receptor beta chain was captured in a study of T cells in Graves' hyperthyroidism and ophthalmopathy (dated by TCRdb to the late 2010s). Looking at the study overall: Peripheral blood was sampled at the time of initial diagnosis, prior to any treatment. Thyroid tissue and blood T-cell repertoires from about 6 Graves' hyperthyroidism patients were also compared in the study. For training and testing, the 100 or so patients in the discovery cohort were randomly divided in a 7:3 ratio. After blood sampling, hyperthyroidism patients were treated with methimazole at a starting dose of 30 mg daily, and ophthalmopathy patients were treated with high-dose intravenous methylprednisolone. TCR V-J signatures able to tell the groups apart were searched for in a discovery cohort of 100 patients, of whom around 42 had Graves' ophthalmopathy and 57 had stable Graves' hyperthyroidism. According to the paper, TCR Vbeta CDR3 sequencing was carried out on 135 peripheral blood samples, which came from under 50 ophthalmopathy, approximately 78 hyperthyroidism and some 17 progressor patients. Prospective prediction of ophthalmopathy was tested in an independent validation cohort consisting of 18 to 20 hyperthyroidism patients and approximately 16 patients who later progressed to ophthalmopathy. Overall results and qualifications from the work: In validation, progression to ophthalmopathy was predicted by the model with roughly 69% sensitivity and roughly 76% specificity, a median of about 6 months before onset. Sample size was not statistically predetermined, and blinding of investigators to group allocation was not performed. Most expanded thyroid clonotypes (frequency above 0.001) were also detected in blood, suggesting blood repertoires may reflect thyroid immune responses. In cross-validation, a model built on a 13 V-J signature told ophthalmopathy apart from stable hyperthyroidism with approximately 90% sensitivity and roughly 81% specificity, and in testing the same model reached 80%/75%.

The TCR beta CDR3 regions were amplified from the RNA transcripts. The first round of RT-PCR for the TCR CDR3 was performed with the HTBI primer set and the Qiagen OneStep RT-PCR kit. Libraries were constructed in a second round of multiplex PCR, after which size selection and purification were carried out. The libraries were sequenced on an Illumina HiSeq2000 using paired-end 100 bp reads. For the original study's pipeline: SOAPnuke was used to process the raw data, throwing out any read that contained adapters or uncalled bases, had a mean Phred below 15, or lacked an exact constant-primer or identifier match. High-quality paired reads were merged using COPE v1.2.5, and each unique nucleotide sequence was defined as a clonotype. MiTCR v1.1 was used to align clonotypes to the IMGT TRBV, TRBD and TRBJ reference segments. Only V-J combinations with frequency above 0.0001, covering roughly 99% of repertoires, were analysed. The TCS score was defined as F50 (clonal expansion) divided by E x V (chaos), with BLOSUM62-based TCRdist calculated between CDR3 peptides within each V-J. Welch's t-statistics and random forest reduced 500 to 550 V-J features to some 14, which were used in a naive Bayes classifier (R e1071). TCRdb redid the processing of the public reads, applying fastp at Q25 and MiXCR, and retained in-frame beta chains. Each entry merges the rows of one CDR3 protein and shows their most common DNA and genes. The V and J calls, along with clone size, are taken from TCRdb and not from the paper's own processing. Present in this sample are 490,000 or so distinct CDR3 sequences, around 20% of which were seen just once. The top ten clones comprise 45% to 50% of the sample.

Reading the germline V gene (reference sequence) gives CDR1 GTSNPN and CDR2 SVGIG. Deletion took 0 bases off V and 1 base off J, with a span of 10 bases between the germline ends. The CDR3 runs 15 amino acids, cysteine and phenylalanine included. The entry retains the CDR3 DNA only, 45 bases that are in frame from base 1. This clonotype was detected many times. Which antigen it targets is not known. No base qualities exist here, and no much larger clone lies one base off it. Ophthalmopathy patients had moderately to severely active disease, with a Clinical Activity Score of 3 or more, a NOSPECS grade of 4 or more, and a disease duration of less than 3 months. Exclusion was applied to patients with uncontrolled infections, other autoimmune diseases, pregnancy or lactation. Diagnoses were based on clinical symptoms, serum thyroxine and TRAb, thyroid ultrasound and orbital computed tomography. PBMCs were isolated from more than 8 ml of fresh peripheral blood by Ficoll-Paque density gradient centrifugation. Trizol reagent was used to extract total RNA, and RNA quality was then checked on an Agilent 2100 Bioanalyzer.

This chain joins TRBV30 to TRBJ1-5; TRBD1 is a possible D gene, resting on 5 matching bases. The sequence came from a middle-aged man with Graves' ophthalmopathy. Input material: blood. The CDR3 here reads CAWSVRGRSNQPQHF. The nucleotide sequence is TGTGCCTGGAGTGTAAGGGGAAGGAGCAATCAGCCCCAGCATTTT.